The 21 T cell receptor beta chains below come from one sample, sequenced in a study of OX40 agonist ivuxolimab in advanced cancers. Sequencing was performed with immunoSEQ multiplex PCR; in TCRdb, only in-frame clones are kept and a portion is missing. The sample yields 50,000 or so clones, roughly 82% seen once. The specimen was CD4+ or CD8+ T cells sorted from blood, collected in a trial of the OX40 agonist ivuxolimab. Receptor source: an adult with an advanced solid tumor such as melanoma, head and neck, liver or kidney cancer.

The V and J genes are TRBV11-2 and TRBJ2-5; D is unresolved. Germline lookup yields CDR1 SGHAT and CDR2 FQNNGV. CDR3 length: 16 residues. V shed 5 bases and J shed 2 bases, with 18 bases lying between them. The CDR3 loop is CASSRLGLARQETQYF. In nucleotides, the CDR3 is TGTGCCAGCAGCCGCCTAGGGTTAGCTCGACAAGAGACCCAGTACTTC.

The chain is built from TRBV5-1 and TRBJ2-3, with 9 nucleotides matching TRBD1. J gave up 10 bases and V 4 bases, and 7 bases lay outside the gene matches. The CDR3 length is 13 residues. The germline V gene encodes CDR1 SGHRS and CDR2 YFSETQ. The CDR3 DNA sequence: TGCGCCAGCAGCGCGGTTCGACAGGGGGCGCAGTATTTT. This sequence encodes CASSAVRQGAQYF.

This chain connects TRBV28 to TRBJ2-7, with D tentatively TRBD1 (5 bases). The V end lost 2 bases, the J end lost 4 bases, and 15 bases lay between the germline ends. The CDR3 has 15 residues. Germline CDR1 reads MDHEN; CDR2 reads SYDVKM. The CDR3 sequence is CASSLPGQGLYEQYF. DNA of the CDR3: TGTGCCAGCAGTTTACCTGGCCAGGGTTTATACGAGCAGTACTTC.

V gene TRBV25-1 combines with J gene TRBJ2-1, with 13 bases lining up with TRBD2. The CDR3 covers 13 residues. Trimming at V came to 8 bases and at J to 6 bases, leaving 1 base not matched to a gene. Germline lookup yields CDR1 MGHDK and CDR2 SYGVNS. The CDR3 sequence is CASRLAGGNEQFF. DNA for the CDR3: TGTGCCAGCCGACTAGCGGGGGGCAATGAGCAGTTCTTC.

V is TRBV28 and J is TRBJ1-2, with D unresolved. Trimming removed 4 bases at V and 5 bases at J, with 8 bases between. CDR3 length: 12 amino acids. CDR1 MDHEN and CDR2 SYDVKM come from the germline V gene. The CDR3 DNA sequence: TGTGCCAGCAGTTATTCAGTTTATGGCTACACCTTC. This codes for CASSYSVYGYTF.

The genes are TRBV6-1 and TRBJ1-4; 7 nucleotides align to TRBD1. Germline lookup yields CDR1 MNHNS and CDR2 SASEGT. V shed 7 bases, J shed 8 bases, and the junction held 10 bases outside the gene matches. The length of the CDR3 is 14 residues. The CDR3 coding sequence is TGTGCCAGCACCAATACAGGGGAAGGGGAAAAACTGTTTTTT. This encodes CASTNTGEGEKLFF.

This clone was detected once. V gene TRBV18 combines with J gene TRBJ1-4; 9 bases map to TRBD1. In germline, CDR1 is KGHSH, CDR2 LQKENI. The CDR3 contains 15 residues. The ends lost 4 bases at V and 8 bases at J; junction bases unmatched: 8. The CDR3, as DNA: TGTGCCAGCTCACTACGGACAGGGGAGGGAGAAAAACTGTTTTTT. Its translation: CASSLRTGEGEKLFF. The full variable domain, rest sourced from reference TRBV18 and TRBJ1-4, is NAGVMQNPRHLVRRRGQEARLRCSPMKGHSHVYWYRQLPEEGLKFMVYLQKENIIDESGMPKERFSAEFPKEGPSILRIQQVVRGDSAAYFCASSLRTGEGEKLFFGSGTQLSVL.

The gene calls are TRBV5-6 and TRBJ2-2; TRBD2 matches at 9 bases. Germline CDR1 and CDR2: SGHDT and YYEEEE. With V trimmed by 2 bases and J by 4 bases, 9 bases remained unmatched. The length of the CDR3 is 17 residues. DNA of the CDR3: TGTGCCAGCAGCTTAATTGGGGTGACTAGCGGCACCGGGGAGCTGTTTTTT. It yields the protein CASSLIGVTSGTGELFF.

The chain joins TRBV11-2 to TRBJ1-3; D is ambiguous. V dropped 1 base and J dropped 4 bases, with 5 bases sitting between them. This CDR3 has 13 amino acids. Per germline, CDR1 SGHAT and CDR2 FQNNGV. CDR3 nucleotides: TGTGCCAGCAGCTTAGTGGGGGGAAACACCATATATTTT. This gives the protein CASSLVGGNTIYF.

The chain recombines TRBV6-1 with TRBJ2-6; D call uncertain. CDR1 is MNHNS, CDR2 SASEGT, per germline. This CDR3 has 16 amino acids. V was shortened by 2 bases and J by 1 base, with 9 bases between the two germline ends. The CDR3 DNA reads TGTGCCAGCAGTGAACCCCACGGATCTGGGGCCAACGTCCTGACTTTC. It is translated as CASSEPHGSGANVLTF.

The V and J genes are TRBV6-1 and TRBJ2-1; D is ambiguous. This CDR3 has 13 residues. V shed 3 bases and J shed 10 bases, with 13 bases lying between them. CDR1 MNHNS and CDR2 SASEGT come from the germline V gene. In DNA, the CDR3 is TGTGCCAGCAGTGAGGGCCAGTGGCGCGAGCAGTTCTTC. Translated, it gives CASSEGQWREQFF.

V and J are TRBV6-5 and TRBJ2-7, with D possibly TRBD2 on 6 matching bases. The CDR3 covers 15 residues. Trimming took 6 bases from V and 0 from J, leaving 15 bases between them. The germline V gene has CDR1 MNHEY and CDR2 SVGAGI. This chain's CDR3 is CASSFLGGPSYEQYF. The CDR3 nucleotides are TGTGCCAGCAGCTTCCTCGGGGGACCCTCCTACGAGCAGTACTTC.

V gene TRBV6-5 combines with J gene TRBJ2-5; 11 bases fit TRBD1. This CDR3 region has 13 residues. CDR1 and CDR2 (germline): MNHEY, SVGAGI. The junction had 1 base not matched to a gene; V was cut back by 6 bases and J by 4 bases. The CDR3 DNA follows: TGTGCCAGCAGCGGACAGGGGGCAGAGACCCAGTACTTC. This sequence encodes CASSGQGAETQYF.

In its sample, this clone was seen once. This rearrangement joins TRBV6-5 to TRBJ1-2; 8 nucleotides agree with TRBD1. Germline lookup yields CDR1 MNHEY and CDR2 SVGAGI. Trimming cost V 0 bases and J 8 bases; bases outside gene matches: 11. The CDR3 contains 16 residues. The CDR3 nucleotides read TGTGCCAGCAGTTACTCCGGGGGGACAGGTCTTGAGGGCTACACCTTC. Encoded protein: CASSYSGGTGLEGYTF.

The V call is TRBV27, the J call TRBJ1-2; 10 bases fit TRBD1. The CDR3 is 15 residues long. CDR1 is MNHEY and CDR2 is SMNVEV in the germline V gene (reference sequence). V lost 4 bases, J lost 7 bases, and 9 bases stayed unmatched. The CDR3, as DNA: TGTGCCAGCAGTTCGTTGGGACAGGGGAGGCTTGGCTACACCTTC. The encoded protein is CASSSLGQGRLGYTF.

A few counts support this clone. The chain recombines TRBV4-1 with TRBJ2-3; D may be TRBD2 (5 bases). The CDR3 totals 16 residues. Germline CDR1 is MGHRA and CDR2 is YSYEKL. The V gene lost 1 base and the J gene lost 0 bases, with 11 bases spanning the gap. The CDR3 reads CASSQGIAFSTDTQYF. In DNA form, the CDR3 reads TGCGCCAGCAGCCAAGGGATAGCGTTTAGCACAGATACGCAGTATTTT.

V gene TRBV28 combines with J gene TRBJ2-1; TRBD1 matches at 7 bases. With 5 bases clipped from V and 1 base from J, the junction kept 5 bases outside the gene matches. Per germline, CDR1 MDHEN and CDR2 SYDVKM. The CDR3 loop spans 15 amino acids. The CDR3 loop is CASSIPGQSYNEQFF. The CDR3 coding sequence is TGTGCCAGCAGTATACCGGGACAGTCCTACAATGAGCAGTTCTTC.

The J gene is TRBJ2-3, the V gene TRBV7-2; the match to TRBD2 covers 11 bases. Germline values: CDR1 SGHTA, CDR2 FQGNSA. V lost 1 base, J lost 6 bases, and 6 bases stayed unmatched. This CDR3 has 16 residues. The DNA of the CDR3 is TGTGCCAGCAGCTTAGAGGTAGCGGGGGGGTCCGATACGCAGTATTTT. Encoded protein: CASSLEVAGGSDTQYF.

CDR3 amino acids: CASSFGNFATDTQYF. CDR3 in DNA: TGCGCCAGCAGCTTTGGAAACTTCGCCACAGATACGCAGTATTTT. The V call is TRBV5-1, the J call TRBJ2-3; D not resolved. V was shortened by 2 bases and J by 2 bases, with 12 bases between the two germline ends. The length of the CDR3 is 15 residues. Germline values: CDR1 SGHRS, CDR2 YFSETQ.

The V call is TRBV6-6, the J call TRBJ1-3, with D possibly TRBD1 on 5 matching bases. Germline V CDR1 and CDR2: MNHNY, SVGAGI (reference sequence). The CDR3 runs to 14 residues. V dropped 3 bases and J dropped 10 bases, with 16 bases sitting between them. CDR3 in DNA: TGTGCCAGCAGTTATGACTATTCGGGGGGAACCATATATTTT. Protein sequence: CASSYDYSGGTIYF.

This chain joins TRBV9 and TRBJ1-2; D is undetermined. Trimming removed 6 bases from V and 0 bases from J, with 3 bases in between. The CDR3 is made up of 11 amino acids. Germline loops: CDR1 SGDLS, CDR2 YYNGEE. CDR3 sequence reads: CASNANYGYTF. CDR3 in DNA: TGTGCCAGCAACGCTAACTATGGCTACACCTTC.